The 6 T cell receptor beta chains listed next were all sequenced from one sample in a study of blood T cell repertoires in COVID-19. Sequencing used immunoSEQ multiplex PCR; TCRdb keeps in-frame clones, though not all of them. The table records more than 90,000 clones, 70% to 85% of them present only once. Sequenced input: peripheral blood. These receptors all come from a human donor in a cohort sampled during active COVID-19.

The rearrangement links TRBV9 to TRBJ2-2, with TRBD1 matching 9 bases. J lost 7 bases, V lost 1 base, and 5 bases had no gene match. Germline CDR1 and CDR2: SGDLS and YYNGEE. This CDR3 has 15 amino acids. The CDR3: CASSVPGTGRGELFF. CDR3 nucleotides: TGTGCCAGCAGCGTACCCGGGACAGGGCGCGGGGAGCTGTTTTTT.

This clone is a singleton in its sample. The chain links TRBV27 to TRBJ2-1; the D gene is possibly TRBD1 (5 bases). V dropped 3 bases and J dropped 4 bases, with 13 bases sitting between them. Germline assignment: CDR1 MNHEY and CDR2 SMNVEV (reference sequence). The CDR3 is 15 amino acids. The CDR3 bases are TGTGCCAGCAGTTTTGGGGCCCGCGGATACAATGAGCAGTTCTTC. It encodes CASSFGARGYNEQFF.

The rearrangement uses TRBV19 and TRBJ1-5; TRBD1 agrees at 7 bases. The germline CDR1 and CDR2 sequences are LNHDA and SQIVND (reference sequence). V was pared by 3 bases and J by 6 bases, with 8 bases of the junction left unmatched. This CDR3 has 15 amino acids. The CDR3 here is CASSIGRGSGQPQHF. CDR3 in DNA: TGTGCCAGTAGTATTGGCAGGGGGTCGGGTCAGCCCCAGCATTTT.

This chain links TRBV7-9 with TRBJ1-6, with D uncertain. The V gene's germline CDR1 is SEHNR and CDR2 FQNEAQ (reference sequence). The CDR3 extends over 15 amino acids. V lost 3 bases to trimming and J lost 0 bases, with 6 bases between them. The CDR3, as DNA: TGTGCCAGCAGCTTCGGGAGCTCCTATAATTCACCCCTCCACTTT. It encodes CASSFGSSYNSPLHF.

This clone was seen a single time. The chain has TRBV7-2 and TRBJ1-1; D is unresolved. Per the germline V gene, CDR1 is SGHTA and CDR2 is FQGNSA. The CDR3 has 15 amino acids. V was clipped by 4 bases and J by 2 bases, with 14 bases between them. CDR3 protein: CASSYLRVLNTEAFF. DNA for the CDR3: TGTGCCAGCAGCTATTTAAGAGTTCTAAACACTGAAGCTTTCTTT.

The chain uses TRBV2 and TRBJ2-1; weak D call: TRBD2 (6 bases). The CDR3 loop spans 15 amino acids. The V gene's germline CDR1 is SNHLY and CDR2 FYNNEI. The V end lost 7 bases, the J end lost 3 bases, and 16 bases lay between the germline ends. In DNA form, the CDR3 reads TGTGCCAGCACTACCCGGAGACTAGACTACAATGAGCAGTTCTTC. Translation: CASTTRRLDYNEQFF. Filled out from reference TRBV2 and TRBJ2-1, the complete variable domain reads EPEVTQTPSHQVTQMGQEVILRCVPISNHLYFYWYRQILGQKVEFLVSFYNNEISEKSEIFDDQFSVERPDGSNFTLKIRSTKLEDSAMYFCASTTRRLDYNEQFFGPGTRLTVL.